The 30 T cell receptor beta chains below were found in one sample sequenced in a study of long-term antiretroviral therapy in people with HIV. Survey level was the resolution at which the v3.0 immunoSEQ assay ran. Sequencing used immunoSEQ multiplex PCR; TCRdb keeps in-frame clones, though not all of them. The profile shows more than 20,000 clones, under 85% of them singletons. The sequencing used unsorted PBMCs, collected 0.4 years after starting antiretroviral therapy. The receptors were gathered from a man in his forties or fifties with HIV.

The chain uses TRBV5-5 and TRBJ1-5; 10 bases align to TRBD1. This CDR3 comprises 18 residues. Trimming cost V 4 bases and J 1 base; bases outside gene matches: 11. Germline lookup yields CDR1 SGHKS and CDR2 YYEKEE (reference sequence). In DNA, the CDR3 is TGTGCCAGCAGCCCGGGACAGGGGAGAGGAGGAAGCAATCAGCCCCAGCATTTT. Translating gives CASSPGQGRGGSNQPQHF.

In its sample, this clone was seen a few times. The V call is TRBV27, the J call TRBJ2-3; D is possibly TRBD2 (7 bases). The V and J ends lost 6 bases and 5 bases respectively, with 18 bases between them. Germline CDR1 reads MNHEY; CDR2 reads SMNVEV (reference sequence). This CDR3 has 15 amino acids. As DNA, the CDR3 is TGTGCCAGCAGCGAGACTTCCGGGGGGCAAGATACGCAGTATTTT. Its translation: CASSETSGGQDTQYF.

The genes are TRBV9 and TRBJ2-3, with 7 bases fitting TRBD1. J was trimmed by 1 base and V by 4 bases; bases with no gene match: 12. The length of the CDR3 is 17 residues. Germline V CDR1 and CDR2: SGDLS, YYNGEE. The CDR3 loop is CASSIPTGSLGTDTQYF. The CDR3 region has the DNA TGTGCCAGCAGCATCCCGACAGGGTCCCTCGGCACAGATACGCAGTATTTT.

The chain employs TRBV6-5 and TRBJ1-1, with unresolved D. This CDR3 is 15 amino acids long. Germline CDR1 reads MNHEY; CDR2 reads SVGAGI. V shed 2 bases and J shed 0 bases, with 10 bases lying between them. The CDR3 nucleotides read TGTGCCAGCAGTTACCTTCACAGCCTGAACACTGAAGCTTTCTTT. This gives the protein CASSYLHSLNTEAFF.

The chain uses TRBV30 and TRBJ1-4, with TRBD1 identical over 7 bases. V shed 1 base, J shed 4 bases, and the junction held 9 bases outside the gene matches. CDR1 is GTSNPN and CDR2 is SVGIG in the germline V gene (reference sequence). CDR3 length: 16 residues. The CDR3 coding sequence is TGTGCCTGGAGTGACCCCATGACAGGGTATAATGAAAAACTGTTTTTT. Translation: CAWSDPMTGYNEKLFF.

The chain links TRBV7-3 to TRBJ2-2; D gene uncertain. Trimming cost V 1 base and J 6 bases, with 12 bases left between them. The CDR3 extends over 15 amino acids. The germline gives CDR1 SGHTA, CDR2 FQGTGA. Here the CDR3 reads CASSLRNSPSGELFF. The CDR3 nucleotides read TGTGCCAGCAGCTTAAGGAACAGCCCGTCCGGGGAGCTGTTTTTT. Combining the CDR3 with reference TRBV7-3 and TRBJ2-2 gives the whole variable domain GAGVSQTPSNKVTEKGKYVELRCDPISGHTALYWYRQSLGQGPEFLIYFQGTGAADDSGLPNDRFFAVRPEGSVSTLKIQRTERGDSAVYLCASSLRNSPSGELFFGEGSRLTVL.

The V gene is TRBV4-1, the J gene TRBJ2-7; maybe TRBD1 (6 bases). This CDR3 contains 16 residues. Deletions cut 0 bases from V and 2 bases from J, with 14 bases between. CDR1 MGHRA and CDR2 YSYEKL come from the germline V gene. CDR3 coding DNA: TGCGCCAGCAGCCAAGATGGGGGCCCGAGGACCTACGAGCAGTACTTC. It yields the protein CASSQDGGPRTYEQYF.

This clone showed up just a few times. The chain joins TRBV6-5 to TRBJ1-4; D call uncertain. CDR3 size: 13 residues. The V gene lost 8 bases and the J gene lost 3 bases, with 10 bases spanning the gap. Per the germline V gene, CDR1 is MNHEY and CDR2 is SVGAGI. CDR3 region: CASRPASNEKLFF. DNA of the CDR3: TGTGCCAGCCGGCCAGCGTCTAATGAAAAACTGTTTTTT.

The genes are TRBV9 and TRBJ2-3, with D possibly TRBD2 on 5 matching bases. The CDR3 is 17 amino acids. V lost 0 bases, J lost 3 bases, and 17 bases lay in between. The germline V gene has CDR1 SGDLS and CDR2 YYNGEE. CDR3 sequence reads: CASSVEGGEGRTDTQYF. The DNA of the CDR3 is TGTGCCAGCAGCGTAGAAGGTGGGGAAGGGAGAACAGATACGCAGTATTTT.

The V gene is TRBV5-4, the J gene TRBJ2-1; TRBD1 aligns across 9 bases. After removal of 2 bases from V and 6 bases from J, the junction contained 6 bases not matched to a gene. Germline V gene sequence: CDR1 SGHNT, CDR2 YYREEE (reference sequence). CDR3 size: 15 residues. CDR3 DNA: TGTGCCAGCAGCTTTAGGGAACAGGGGGCCAATGAGCAGTTCTTC. It is translated as CASSFREQGANEQFF.

The V call is TRBV11-3, the J call TRBJ2-1, with D perhaps TRBD1 or TRBD2 (6 bases each). Per the germline V gene, CDR1 is SGHNT and CDR2 is YENEEA. V lost 5 bases to trimming and J lost 1 base, with 15 bases between them. The CDR3 totals 16 residues. CDR3 sequence: CASSPREGGSYNEQFF. The CDR3 DNA reads as TGTGCCAGCAGCCCCAGAGAGGGGGGTTCCTACAATGAGCAGTTCTTC. The whole variable domain, remainder taken from reference TRBV11-3 and TRBJ2-1, is EAGVVQSPRYKIIEKKQPVAFWCNPISGHNTLYWYLQNLGQGPELLIRYENEEAVDDSQLPKDRFSAERLKGVDSTLKIQPAELGDSAVYLCASSPREGGSYNEQFFGPGTRLTVL.

This clone was detected only once. The chain recombines TRBV7-9 with TRBJ2-5; D perhaps matches TRBD2 (6 bases). Per the germline V gene, CDR1 is SEHNR and CDR2 is FQNEAQ (reference sequence). The CDR3 contains 18 residues. V was pared by 1 base and J by 5 bases, with 23 bases between. CDR3 sequence reads: CASSLVGMVVWGDETQYF. The CDR3 DNA sequence: TGTGCCAGCAGCTTAGTCGGGATGGTCGTTTGGGGGGACGAGACCCAGTACTTC.

The chain couples TRBV18 to TRBJ2-7, with TRBD1 matching over 12 bases. CDR3 length equals 16 residues. The germline V gene has CDR1 KGHSH and CDR2 LQKENI. V was pared by 3 bases and J by 0 bases, with 3 bases of the junction left unmatched. The CDR3 region has the DNA TGTGCCAGCTCACCCCCGGGACAGGGGGCCTCCTACGAGCAGTACTTC. Encoded protein: CASSPPGQGASYEQYF.

This rearrangement joins TRBV28 to TRBJ1-4; D gene uncertain. Germline CDR1 MDHEN, CDR2 SYDVKM. V was cut by 1 base and J by 5 bases, with 14 bases left in between. The CDR3 runs to 16 residues. DNA of the CDR3: TGTGCCAGCAGTTTATTGCGCCCCACGGGAAATGAAAAACTGTTTTTT. It translates to CASSLLRPTGNEKLFF.

The rearrangement joins TRBV7-8 to TRBJ2-5; D might be TRBD1 or TRBD2, each matching 5 bases. The DNA end favors TRBJ2-7, so the J call may be wrong. The CDR3 has 13 residues. Per germline, CDR1 SGHVS and CDR2 FQNEAQ. This chain's CDR3 is CASSFGGVDEQYF. The CDR3 nucleotides are TGTGCCAGCAGCTTTGGGGGTGTGGACGAGCAGTACTTC.

The rearrangement uses TRBV7-2 and TRBJ1-2; the D is unclear. Germline lookup yields CDR1 SGHTA and CDR2 FQGNSA. The CDR3 covers 12 residues. The V end was cut by 5 bases, the J end by 8 bases, with 12 bases between. For the CDR3, the DNA is TGTGCCAGCAGCCTCACAGATATCGGCTACACCTTC. Translated, it gives CASSLTDIGYTF.

V gene TRBV7-9 combines with J gene TRBJ2-3; 8 positions agree with TRBD2. CDR3 size: 15 residues. The V gene end was trimmed by 3 bases and the J gene end by 6 bases; junction bases not matched to a gene: 8. Germline V gene sequence: CDR1 SEHNR, CDR2 FQNEAQ (reference sequence). Here the CDR3 reads CASSFSGDESDTQYF. The CDR3 bases are TGTGCCAGCAGCTTTAGCGGGGACGAGAGTGATACGCAGTATTTT. The entire variable domain, with the rest obtained from reference TRBV7-9 and TRBJ2-3, is as follows: DTGVSQNPRHKITKRGQNVTFRCDPISEHNRLYWYRQTLGQGPEFLTYFQNEAQLEKSRLLSDRFSAERPKGSFSTLEIQRTEQGDSAMYLCASSFSGDESDTQYFGPGTRLTVL.

In nucleotides, the CDR3 is TGTGCCAGCAGCTCCGACATAAAAGAGACCCAGTACTTC. It yields the protein CASSSDIKETQYF. The chain uses TRBV5-6 and TRBJ2-5; D remains unclear. Trimming stripped 3 bases from V and 3 bases from J, with 9 bases between. The CDR3 spans 13 residues. In germline, CDR1 is SGHDT, CDR2 YYEEEE.

The table lists this clone with a count of one. J is TRBJ1-1 and V is TRBV7-8; D call uncertain. There are 16 residues in the CDR3. Germline V gene sequence: CDR1 SGHVS, CDR2 FQNEAQ. V was shortened by 5 bases and J by 6 bases, with 22 bases between the two germline ends. CDR3 DNA: TGTGCCAGCAGCCCCAGCGGCGGGATAGTGTTTGCTGAAGCTTTCTTT. This sequence encodes CASSPSGGIVFAEAFF.

The gene calls are TRBV4-1 and TRBJ1-5; no clear D. With 2 bases removed from V and 0 bases from J, the gap between germline ends came to 5 bases. Looked up from germline, CDR1 is MGHRA and CDR2 is YSYEKL. The CDR3 contains 14 residues. CDR3 amino acids: CASSQLFSNQPQHF. The CDR3 DNA reads as TGCGCCAGCAGCCAACTTTTTAGCAATCAGCCCCAGCATTTT.

This clone has just a few counts. J is TRBJ2-7 and V is TRBV9, with D possibly matching TRBD1 (7 bases). This CDR3 contains 15 residues. Trimming left V 0 bases short and J 4 bases short, with 14 bases between. CDR1 and CDR2 (germline): SGDLS, YYNGEE. DNA of the CDR3: TGTGCCAGCAGCGTAGGGGGGGACAGAACTTACGAGCAGTACTTC. Its translation: CASSVGGDRTYEQYF.

V and J are TRBV6-5 and TRBJ1-1; the D is unclear. CDR1 MNHEY and CDR2 SVGAGI come from the germline V gene. The CDR3 runs to 15 residues. V shed 0 bases and J shed 1 base, with 9 bases lying between them. CDR3 bases: TGTGCCAGCAGTTACTCAGGTAGATCGAACACTGAAGCTTTCTTT. Translated, it gives CASSYSGRSNTEAFF.

The rearrangement uses TRBV6-4 and TRBJ2-2; 11 bases agree with TRBD2. V lost 5 bases to trimming and J lost 4 bases; unmatched junction nucleotides: 0. CDR3 length equals 14 residues. The germline gives CDR1 MRHNA, CDR2 SNTAGT. CDR3 nucleotide sequence: TGTGCCAGCAGTCTAGCGGGGGGCACCGGGGAGCTGTTTTTT. Encoded protein: CASSLAGGTGELFF.

This chain connects TRBV28 to TRBJ2-7; D unclear. This CDR3 region has 12 residues. The germline V and J ends were trimmed by 8 bases and 8 bases, with 16 bases remaining between them. Germline assignment: CDR1 MDHEN and CDR2 SYDVKM. The CDR3 sequence is CASSPAVLQQYF. The CDR3 nucleotides read TGTGCCAGCTCCCCAGCTGTATTACAGCAGTACTTC. The whole variable domain, filled in from reference TRBV28 and TRBJ2-7, reads DVKVTQSSRYLVKRTGEKVFLECVQDMDHENMFWYRQDPGLGLRLIYFSYDVKMKEKGDIPEGYSVSREKKERFSLILESASTNQTSMYLCASSPAVLQQYFGPGTRLTVT.

CDR3: CASSPPGALVGTDTQYF. In DNA form, the CDR3 reads TGTGCCAGCAGCCCACCGGGGGCGCTCGTTGGCACAGATACGCAGTATTTT. This chain uses TRBV11-2 with TRBJ2-3; D possibly uses TRBD1 or TRBD2 (6 bases each). Trimming took off 5 bases at V and 1 base at J, with 19 bases between the two ends. Germline-derived CDR1 and CDR2 are SGHAT and FQNNGV. The CDR3 consists of 17 residues. Combining the CDR3 with reference TRBV11-2 and TRBJ2-3 gives the whole variable domain EAGVAQSPRYKIIEKRQSVAFWCNPISGHATLYWYQQILGQGPKLLIQFQNNGVVDDSQLPKDRFSAERLKGVDSTLKIQPAKLEDSAVYLCASSPPGALVGTDTQYFGPGTRLTVL.

This rearrangement joins TRBV6-6 to TRBJ2-1; D perhaps matches TRBD1 (6 bases). The germline gives CDR1 MNHNY, CDR2 SVGAGI (reference sequence). The V gene lost 3 bases and the J gene lost 3 bases, with 9 bases spanning the gap. The CDR3 spans 14 residues. DNA of the CDR3: TGTGCCAGCAGTTATGTAGGGGGCTACAATGAGCAGTTCTTC. Its translation is CASSYVGGYNEQFF.

This clone came up a few times. The rearrangement joins TRBV6-5 to TRBJ1-2, with 7 bases that match TRBD1. There are 14 residues in the CDR3. The junction had 17 bases not matched to a gene; V was cut back by 11 bases and J by 8 bases. Germline lookup yields CDR1 MNHEY and CDR2 SVGAGI. The CDR3 is CAAGRQGGFEGYTF. In DNA form, the CDR3 reads TGTGCCGCCGGGAGGCAGGGGGGATTCGAGGGCTACACCTTC.

The rearrangement joins TRBV2 to TRBJ2-3, with 9 bases that match TRBD1. The CDR3 spans 15 residues. The germline gives CDR1 SNHLY, CDR2 FYNNEI. The V gene end was trimmed by 1 base and the J gene end by 7 bases; junction bases not matched to a gene: 6. The CDR3 loop is CASSEEGTGLNTQYF. The CDR3 DNA follows: TGTGCCAGCAGTGAAGAAGGGACAGGGTTGAATACGCAGTATTTT.

The chain couples TRBV11-3 to TRBJ2-7, with 10 nucleotides matching TRBD1. CDR3 length: 13 residues. Germline V lookup: CDR1 SGHNT, CDR2 YENEEA. The ends lost 2 bases at V and 8 bases at J; junction bases unmatched: 3. The CDR3 bases are TGTGCCAGCAGCTTAAAGGGACAGGGGAAGCAGTACTTC. Amino acid sequence: CASSLKGQGKQYF. Using reference TRBV11-3 and TRBJ2-7 for the parts outside the CDR3, the full variable domain is EAGVVQSPRYKIIEKKQPVAFWCNPISGHNTLYWYLQNLGQGPELLIRYENEEAVDDSQLPKDRFSAERLKGVDSTLKIQPAELGDSAVYLCASSLKGQGKQYFGPGTRLTVT.

The V and J genes are TRBV11-2 and TRBJ2-7; 7 bases are a match to TRBD1. The germline gives CDR1 SGHAT, CDR2 FQNNGV. The length of the CDR3 is 15 residues. V was clipped by 4 bases and J by 0 bases; unmatched bases: 6. CDR3 loop: CASSSRDSVSYEQYF. As DNA, the CDR3 is TGTGCCAGCAGCTCCCGGGACAGTGTCTCCTACGAGCAGTACTTC. Supplemented by reference TRBV11-2 and TRBJ2-7, the full variable domain reads EAGVAQSPRYKIIEKRQSVAFWCNPISGHATLYWYQQILGQGPKLLIQFQNNGVVDDSQLPKDRFSAERLKGVDSTLKIQPAKLEDSAVYLCASSSRDSVSYEQYFGPGTRLTVT.